These T cell receptor beta chains were read from a single sample in a study of T-cell reconstitution after alpha-beta-depleted transplantation in children. TCRdb re-called the PCR reads through MiXCR, storing one row per CDR3 protein. The sample has around 800,000 distinct CDR3 sequences; about 16% are singletons. The source was PBMCs, mostly from graft donor cells, collected 360 days after TCRalphabeta/CD19-depleted stem cell transplant. These receptors originate from a male patient younger than 18 who had a stem cell transplant for acute lymphoblastic leukemia, so the T cells may come from the graft donor. CDR3s include the opening cysteine and the closing phenylalanine or tryptophan. The order of the fields is CDR3 DNA, CDR3 protein, J gene, D gene, V gene, clone size. D genes are given only for firm matches. Some rows mark clone size as missing; the rest say once, few, many or name a class of expanded clone.

DNA: TGTGCCAGCAGCGCCGGGGGGCACGAGCAGTACTTC
CDR3: CASSAGGHEQYF
J: TRBJ2-7
D: NA
V: TRBV6-5
size: NA

DNA: TGTGCCAGCTCGCCCGACAGCCCGGTCAAATATGGAAACACCATATATTTT
CDR3: CASSPDSPVKYGNTIYF
J: TRBJ1-3
D: NA
V: TRBV18
size: few

DNA: TGCGCCAGCATCCCGGGACAGGGGGCGTTCAATGAGCAGTTCTTC
CDR3: CASIPGQGAFNEQFF
J: TRBJ2-1
D: TRBD1
V: TRBV5-1
size: few

DNA: TGTGCCAGCAGCTTTAGGGGACGGCGGAACACTGAAGCTTTCTTT
CDR3: CASSFRGRRNTEAFF
J: TRBJ1-1
D: NA
V: TRBV11-1
size: NA

DNA: TGCGCCAGCAGTGGCCAAGGGGGCCCCTACGAGCAGTACTTC
CDR3: CASSGQGGPYEQYF
J: TRBJ2-7
D: TRBD1
V: TRBV5-1
size: few

DNA: TGTGCCAGCAGCGGTGGGACAGGGACTTACTATGGCTACACCTTC
CDR3: CASSGGTGTYYGYTF
J: TRBJ1-2
D: TRBD1
V: TRBV7-2
size: few

DNA: TGTGCCTGGAGTACCGGGGCAAGCGGGGAGCTGTTTTTT
CDR3: CAWSTGASGELFF
J: TRBJ2-2
D: NA
V: TRBV30
size: few

DNA: TGTGCCAGCAGCTTCCACAGGGGGGTTAGGAATGAGCAGTTCTTC
CDR3: CASSFHRGVRNEQFF
J: TRBJ2-1
D: TRBD1
V: TRBV7-3
size: NA

DNA: TGTGCCAGCAGCCAAGATAAGACTAGCAGAAACACCGGGGAGCTGTTTTTT
CDR3: CASSQDKTSRNTGELFF
J: TRBJ2-2
D: TRBD2
V: TRBV3-1
size: NA

DNA: TGTGCCAGCAGCTCCGCGGCGGCCGGGGCTAGCTCCTACAATGAGCAGTTCTTC
CDR3: CASSSAAAGASSYNEQFF
J: TRBJ2-1
D: NA
V: TRBV11-1
size: NA

DNA: TGCGCCAGCAGTTCCGGGACAGGGGAAGTTGGCGGCTACACCTTC
CDR3: CASSSGTGEVGGYTF
J: TRBJ1-2
D: TRBD1
V: TRBV5-1
size: NA

DNA: TGTGCCAGCCGGGGAGGGACTAGCTCCTACAATGAGCAGTTCTTC
CDR3: CASRGGTSSYNEQFF
J: TRBJ2-1
D: TRBD2
V: TRBV12-3/TRBV12-4
size: NA

DNA: TGCGCCAGCAGCCAAGAAAAGGGCAGGAGCTCCTATAATTCACCCCTCCACTTT
CDR3: CASSQEKGRSSYNSPLHF
J: TRBJ1-6
D: NA
V: TRBV4-1
size: few

DNA: TGTGCCAGCAGCTTCCCAGCTAGCGGGAGCCCAGATACGCAGTATTTT
CDR3: CASSFPASGSPDTQYF
J: TRBJ2-3
D: TRBD2
V: TRBV7-8
size: many

DNA: TGTGCCAGCAGCTTAGGCGGGAGCCCCCGGGATACGCAGTATTTT
CDR3: CASSLGGSPRDTQYF
J: TRBJ2-3
D: TRBD2
V: TRBV7-2
size: NA

DNA: TGTGCCAGCAGTGACGAATCCGGGACTAGCGTGTTTAATGAGCAGTTCTTC
CDR3: CASSDESGTSVFNEQFF
J: TRBJ2-1
D: TRBD2
V: TRBV3-1
size: many

DNA: TGTGCCAGCAGTATGGGGCCTACTTTCAATGAGCAGTTCTTC
CDR3: CASSMGPTFNEQFF
J: TRBJ2-1
D: NA
V: TRBV27
size: few

DNA: TGCGCCAGCTACCCCCTGGGGTACAATGAGCAGTTCTTC
CDR3: CASYPLGYNEQFF
J: TRBJ2-1
D: NA
V: TRBV5-1
size: NA

DNA: TGTGCCAGCACTGGACTAGCGGATGAGCAGTTCTTC
CDR3: CASTGLADEQFF
J: TRBJ2-1
D: TRBD2
V: TRBV7-6
size: NA

DNA: TGCGCCAGCAGCCAAGCCTCCGGGACAGGGGACTCCTACGAGCAGTACTTC
CDR3: CASSQASGTGDSYEQYF
J: TRBJ2-7
D: TRBD1
V: TRBV4-1
size: few

DNA: TGCGCCAGCAGCCCCCAGGTCCTCGGGGGGCCCCAGCATTTT
CDR3: CASSPQVLGGPQHF
J: TRBJ1-5
D: NA
V: TRBV5-1
size: NA

DNA: TGTGCCAGCAGCCGTTACGGGGCAGGGCAAGAGACCCAGTACTTC
CDR3: CASSRYGAGQETQYF
J: TRBJ2-5
D: NA
V: TRBV7-9
size: NA

DNA: TGTGCCAGCAAGGGAATAGCGGGAGAGGCGCAGTATTTT
CDR3: CASKGIAGEAQYF
J: TRBJ2-3
D: TRBD2
V: TRBV2
size: few

DNA: TGTGCCACCAGTGACCCCAGAGGCGGATACAATGAGCAGTTCTTC
CDR3: CATSDPRGGYNEQFF
J: TRBJ2-1
D: NA
V: TRBV24-1
size: NA

DNA: TGTGCCAGCAAGGGACAGAAAGAGACCCAGTACTTC
CDR3: CASKGQKETQYF
J: TRBJ2-5
D: TRBD1
V: TRBV2
size: NA

DNA: TGTGCCAGTAGTATAGTTTGGGGGTGGTCTGTCAATGAGCAGTTCTTC
CDR3: CASSIVWGWSVNEQFF
J: TRBJ2-1
D: NA
V: TRBV19
size: few

DNA: TGTGCCAGCAGCGTAGACCCCACGGGACTAGCGGGGACCTACGAGCAGTACTTC
CDR3: CASSVDPTGLAGTYEQYF
J: TRBJ2-7
D: TRBD2
V: TRBV9
size: NA

DNA: TGTGCCAGCAGCCCCGGGACGTTCGATACGCAGTATTTT
CDR3: CASSPGTFDTQYF
J: TRBJ2-3
D: NA
V: TRBV9
size: NA

DNA: TGTGCCACCAGTGACAGGACAGCCTCTAGCACAGATACGCAGTATTTT
CDR3: CATSDRTASSTDTQYF
J: TRBJ2-3
D: NA
V: TRBV24-1
size: many

DNA: TGTGCCAGCAGAAAGGGGGATCTAGACACTGAAGCTTTCTTT
CDR3: CASRKGDLDTEAFF
J: TRBJ1-1
D: NA
V: TRBV6-1
size: NA

DNA: TGTGCCAGCAGCCTCGGACTAGCGAAGACCCAGTACTTC
CDR3: CASSLGLAKTQYF
J: TRBJ2-5
D: TRBD2
V: TRBV7-9
size: NA

DNA: TGCAGCGCTTCCGGGAGAGGGGTTTACAATGAGCAGTTCTTC
CDR3: CSASGRGVYNEQFF
J: TRBJ2-1
D: NA
V: TRBV29-1
size: few

DNA: TGCAGCGTTGATGACGGACACTACAATGAGCAGTTCTTC
CDR3: CSVDDGHYNEQFF
J: TRBJ2-1
D: NA
V: TRBV29-1
size: few

DNA: TGTGCCATCAGTTCGGGACAGTTGAACACCGGGGAGCTGTTTTTT
CDR3: CAISSGQLNTGELFF
J: TRBJ2-2
D: TRBD1
V: TRBV10-3
size: NA

DNA: TGTGCCAGCAGTTTAGCGGACGATAAGCAGTTCTTC
CDR3: CASSLADDKQFF
J: TRBJ2-1
D: NA
V: TRBV27
size: NA

DNA: TGTGCCAGCCCCCATCTGTGGGGCTACAATGAGCAGTTCTTC
CDR3: CASPHLWGYNEQFF
J: TRBJ2-1
D: NA
V: TRBV25-1
size: many

DNA: TGCGCCAGCAGCTTGGCCAGGGGTGGCTACACCTTC
CDR3: CASSLARGGYTF
J: TRBJ1-2
D: NA
V: TRBV5-1
size: NA

DNA: TGTGCCTGGAGCGGATCGATCAAAAACCAGCCCCAGCATTTT
CDR3: CAWSGSIKNQPQHF
J: TRBJ1-5
D: NA
V: TRBV30
size: few

DNA: TGCAGCGTTTCGGCAGGGGACACGAATAATCCCTACGAGCAGTACTTC
CDR3: CSVSAGDTNNPYEQYF
J: TRBJ2-7
D: NA
V: TRBV29-1
size: NA

DNA: TGTGCCAGCAGTTACTCCTTGGTGGGGGCCTACACAGATACGCAGTATTTT
CDR3: CASSYSLVGAYTDTQYF
J: TRBJ2-3
D: NA
V: TRBV6-5
size: few

DNA: TGTGCCAGCAGACAATCCAACTATGGCTACACCTTC
CDR3: CASRQSNYGYTF
J: TRBJ1-2
D: NA
V: TRBV12-3/TRBV12-4
size: many

DNA: TGTGCCAGCAGTGGGGACAGGAGACCCTACAATGAGCAGTTCTTC
CDR3: CASSGDRRPYNEQFF
J: TRBJ2-1
D: TRBD1
V: TRBV25-1
size: NA

DNA: TGCGCCAGCAGCCAAGATCTTCGGGTGGGCAATCAGCCCCAGCATTTT
CDR3: CASSQDLRVGNQPQHF
J: TRBJ1-5
D: NA
V: TRBV4-1
size: few

DNA: TGTGCCAGCAGTGTACAGGATGCACTAGCAAGGGTCCTTTTC
CDR3: CASSVQDALARVLF
J: TRBJ2-1
D: NA
V: TRBV6-1
size: NA

DNA: TGTGCCAGCAGCCAAGGAGACGGGAATACCTACGAGCAGTACTTC
CDR3: CASSQGDGNTYEQYF
J: TRBJ2-7
D: NA
V: TRBV4-2
size: many

DNA: TGTGCCACCAGCAGAGATCGGGGGCCGTACAATGAGCAGTTCTTC
CDR3: CATSRDRGPYNEQFF
J: TRBJ2-1
D: NA
V: TRBV15
size: once